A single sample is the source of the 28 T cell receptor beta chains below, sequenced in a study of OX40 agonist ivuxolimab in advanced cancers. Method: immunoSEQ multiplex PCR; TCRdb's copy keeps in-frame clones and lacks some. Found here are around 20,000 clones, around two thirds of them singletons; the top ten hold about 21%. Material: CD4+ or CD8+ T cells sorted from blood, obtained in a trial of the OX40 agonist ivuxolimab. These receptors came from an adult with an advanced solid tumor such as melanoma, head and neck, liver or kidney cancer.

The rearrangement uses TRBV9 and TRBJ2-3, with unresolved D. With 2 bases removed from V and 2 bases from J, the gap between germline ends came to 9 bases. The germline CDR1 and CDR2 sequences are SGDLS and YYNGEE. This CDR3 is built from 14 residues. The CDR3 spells CASSVQKTTDTQYF. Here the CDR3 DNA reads TGTGCCAGCAGCGTCCAGAAAACCACAGATACGCAGTATTTT.

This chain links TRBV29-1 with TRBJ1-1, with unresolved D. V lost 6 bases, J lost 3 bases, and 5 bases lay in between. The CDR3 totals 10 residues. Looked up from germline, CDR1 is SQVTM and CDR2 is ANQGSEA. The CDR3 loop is CSVRDTEAFF. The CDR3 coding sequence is TGCAGCGTCAGAGACACTGAAGCTTTCTTT. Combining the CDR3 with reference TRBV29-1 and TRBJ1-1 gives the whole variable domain SAVISQKPSRDICQRGTSLTIQCQVDSQVTMMFWYRQQPGQSLTLIATANQGSEATYESGFVIDKFPISRPNLTFSTLTVSNMSPEDSSIYLCSVRDTEAFFGQGTRLTVV.

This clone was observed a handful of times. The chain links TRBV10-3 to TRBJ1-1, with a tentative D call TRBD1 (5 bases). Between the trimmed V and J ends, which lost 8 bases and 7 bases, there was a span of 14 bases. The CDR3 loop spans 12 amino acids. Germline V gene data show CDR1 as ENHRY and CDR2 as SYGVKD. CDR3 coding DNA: TGTGCCATCGGTCAGGGCACCGGTGAAGCTTTCTTT. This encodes CAIGQGTGEAFF.

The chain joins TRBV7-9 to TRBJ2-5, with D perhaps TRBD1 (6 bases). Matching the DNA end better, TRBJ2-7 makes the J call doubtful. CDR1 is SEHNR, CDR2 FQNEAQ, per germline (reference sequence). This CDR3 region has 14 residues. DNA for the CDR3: TGTGCCAGCAGCTTTCATCAGGGGCTATACGAGCAGTACTTC. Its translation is CASSFHQGLYEQYF.

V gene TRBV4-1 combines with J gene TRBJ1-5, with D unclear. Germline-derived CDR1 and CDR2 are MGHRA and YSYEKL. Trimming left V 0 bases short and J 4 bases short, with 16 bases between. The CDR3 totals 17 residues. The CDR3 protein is CASSQEAQGGRNQPQHF. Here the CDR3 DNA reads TGCGCCAGCAGCCAAGAGGCTCAAGGTGGGCGGAATCAGCCCCAGCATTTT.

CDR3 DNA: TGTGCCAGCAGTTTCAGGGAGAATCGTGGAAATGGCTACACCTTC. Its protein product is CASSFRENRGNGYTF. V usage is TRBV28 and J usage is TRBJ1-2; TRBD1 might be the D (5 bases). The V end was cut by 3 bases, the J end by 6 bases, with 17 bases between. The V gene's germline CDR1 is MDHEN and CDR2 SYDVKM. CDR3 length: 15 amino acids.

CDR3 sequence: CASSPVDNEQFF. CDR3 nucleotides: TGTGCCAGCAGCCCCGTCGATAATGAGCAGTTCTTC. The chain has TRBV27 and TRBJ2-1; D is undetermined. The V end lost 6 bases, the J end lost 7 bases, and 10 bases lay between the germline ends. The CDR3 totals 12 residues. The germline V gene has CDR1 MNHEY and CDR2 SMNVEV (reference sequence).

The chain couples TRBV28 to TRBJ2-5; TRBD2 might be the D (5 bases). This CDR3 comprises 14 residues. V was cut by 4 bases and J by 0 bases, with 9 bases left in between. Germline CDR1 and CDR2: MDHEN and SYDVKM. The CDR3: CASSSSGYQETQYF. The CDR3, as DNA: TGTGCCAGCAGTTCAAGCGGATACCAAGAGACCCAGTACTTC.

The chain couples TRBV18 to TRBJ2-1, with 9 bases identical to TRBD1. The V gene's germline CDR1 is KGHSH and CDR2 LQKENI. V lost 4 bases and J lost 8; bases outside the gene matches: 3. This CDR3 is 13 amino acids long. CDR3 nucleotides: TGTGCCAGCTCACTAACAGGGGGCTATGAGCAGTTCTTC. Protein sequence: CASSLTGGYEQFF.

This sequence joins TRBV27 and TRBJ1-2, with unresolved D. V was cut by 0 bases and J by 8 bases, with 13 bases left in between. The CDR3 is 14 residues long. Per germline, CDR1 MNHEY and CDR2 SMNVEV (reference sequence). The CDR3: CASSLSEGLQGYTF. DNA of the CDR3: TGTGCCAGCAGTTTATCAGAGGGCCTACAGGGCTACACCTTC.

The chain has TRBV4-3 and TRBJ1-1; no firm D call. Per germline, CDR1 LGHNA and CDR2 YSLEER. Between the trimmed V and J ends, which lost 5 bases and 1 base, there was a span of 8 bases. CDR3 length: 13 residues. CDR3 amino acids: CASSIGSNTEAFF. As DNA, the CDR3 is TGCGCCAGCAGCATCGGGTCGAACACTGAAGCTTTCTTT.

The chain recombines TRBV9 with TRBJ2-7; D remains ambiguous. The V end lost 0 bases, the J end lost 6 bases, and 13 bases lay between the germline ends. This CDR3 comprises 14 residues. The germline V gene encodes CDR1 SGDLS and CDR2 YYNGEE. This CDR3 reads CASSVDQLGTEQYF. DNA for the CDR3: TGTGCCAGCAGCGTAGACCAGCTGGGCACCGAGCAGTACTTC.

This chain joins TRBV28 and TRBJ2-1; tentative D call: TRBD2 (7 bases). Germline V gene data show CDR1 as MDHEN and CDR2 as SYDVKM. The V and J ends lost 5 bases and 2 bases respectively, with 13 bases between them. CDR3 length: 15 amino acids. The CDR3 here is CASSLQGGTYNEQFF. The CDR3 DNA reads TGTGCCAGCAGTCTACAGGGAGGGACCTACAATGAGCAGTTCTTC.

The CDR3 loop reads CSVEDARDSPARGYTF. CDR3 coding DNA: TGCAGCGTTGAAGACGCTCGGGACAGTCCCGCTAGAGGCTACACCTTC. This sequence joins TRBV29-1 and TRBJ1-2, with TRBD1 matching over 7 bases. Germline values: CDR1 SQVTM, CDR2 ANQGSEA. The J segment lost 8 bases and the V segment lost 0 bases, leaving 15 bases of the junction unmatched. This CDR3 has 16 residues. Looking up the rest from reference TRBV29-1 and TRBJ1-2 gives the full variable domain: SAVISQKPSRDICQRGTSLTIQCQVDSQVTMMFWYRQQPGQSLTLIATANQGSEATYESGFVIDKFPISRPNLTFSTLTVSNMSPEDSSIYLCSVEDARDSPARGYTFGSGTRLTVV.

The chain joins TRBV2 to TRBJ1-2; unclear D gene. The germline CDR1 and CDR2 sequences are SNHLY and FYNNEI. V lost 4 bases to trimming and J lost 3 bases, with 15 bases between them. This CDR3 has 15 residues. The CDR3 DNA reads TGTGCCAGCAGTGGGGAGGAGGAGATCCACTATGGCTACACCTTC. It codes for CASSGEEEIHYGYTF.

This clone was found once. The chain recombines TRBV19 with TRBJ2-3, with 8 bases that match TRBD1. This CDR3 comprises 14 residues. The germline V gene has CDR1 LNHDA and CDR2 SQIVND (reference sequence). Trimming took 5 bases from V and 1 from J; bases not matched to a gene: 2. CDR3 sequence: CASSVDRGTDTQYF. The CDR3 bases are TGTGCCAGTAGTGTGGACAGGGGCACAGATACGCAGTATTTT.

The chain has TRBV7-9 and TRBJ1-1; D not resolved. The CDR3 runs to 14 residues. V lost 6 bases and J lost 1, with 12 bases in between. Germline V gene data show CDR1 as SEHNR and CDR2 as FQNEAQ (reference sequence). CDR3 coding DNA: TGTGCCAGCAGTCCGCCGGGGAAGAACACTGAAGCTTTCTTT. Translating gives CASSPPGKNTEAFF.

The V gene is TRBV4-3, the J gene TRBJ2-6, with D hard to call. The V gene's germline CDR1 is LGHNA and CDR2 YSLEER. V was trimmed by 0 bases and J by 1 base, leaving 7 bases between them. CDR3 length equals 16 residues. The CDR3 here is CASSQDRASGANVLTF. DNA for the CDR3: TGCGCCAGCAGCCAAGATCGGGCTTCTGGGGCCAACGTCCTGACTTTC.

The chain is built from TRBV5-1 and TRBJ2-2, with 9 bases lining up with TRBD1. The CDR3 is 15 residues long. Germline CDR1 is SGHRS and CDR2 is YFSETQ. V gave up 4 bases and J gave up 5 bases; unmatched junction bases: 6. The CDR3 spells CASSPGQGWTGELFF. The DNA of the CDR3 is TGCGCCAGCAGCCCGGGACAGGGTTGGACCGGGGAGCTGTTTTTT.

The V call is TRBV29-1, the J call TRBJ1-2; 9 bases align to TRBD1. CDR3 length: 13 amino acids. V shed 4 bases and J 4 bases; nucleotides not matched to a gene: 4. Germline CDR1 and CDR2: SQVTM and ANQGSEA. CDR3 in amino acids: CSVAGQGSYGYTF. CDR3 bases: TGCAGCGTTGCGGGACAGGGAAGCTATGGCTACACCTTC.

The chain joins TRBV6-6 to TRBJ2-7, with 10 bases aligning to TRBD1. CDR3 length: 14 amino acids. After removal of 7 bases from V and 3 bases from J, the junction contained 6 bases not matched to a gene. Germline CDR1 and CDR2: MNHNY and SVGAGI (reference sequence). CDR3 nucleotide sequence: TGTGCCAGCACCACGGGGACAGGGGTCTACGAGCAGTACTTC. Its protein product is CASTTGTGVYEQYF.

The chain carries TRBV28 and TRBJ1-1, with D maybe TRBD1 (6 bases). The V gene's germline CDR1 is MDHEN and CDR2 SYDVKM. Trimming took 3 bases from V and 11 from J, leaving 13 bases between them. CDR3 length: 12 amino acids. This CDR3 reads CASSLTGGGAFF. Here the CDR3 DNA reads TGTGCCAGCAGTTTGACAGGCGGGGGGGCTTTCTTT.

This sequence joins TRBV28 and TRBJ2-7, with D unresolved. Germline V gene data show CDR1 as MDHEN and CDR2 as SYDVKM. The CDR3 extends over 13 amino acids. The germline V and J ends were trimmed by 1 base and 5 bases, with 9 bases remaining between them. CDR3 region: CASSLSVLDEQYF. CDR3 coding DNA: TGTGCCAGCAGTTTATCCGTCCTGGACGAGCAGTACTTC.

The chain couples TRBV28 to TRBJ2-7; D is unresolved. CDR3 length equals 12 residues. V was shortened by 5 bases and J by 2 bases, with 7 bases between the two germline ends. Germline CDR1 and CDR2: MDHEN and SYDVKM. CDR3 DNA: TGTGCCAGCAGTGCCGCCGCCTACGAGCAGTACTTC. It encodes CASSAAAYEQYF.

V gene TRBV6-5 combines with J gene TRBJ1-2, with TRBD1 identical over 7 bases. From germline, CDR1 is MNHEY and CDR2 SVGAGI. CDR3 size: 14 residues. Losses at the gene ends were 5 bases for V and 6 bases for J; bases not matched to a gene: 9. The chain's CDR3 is CASSQQGGSNGYTF. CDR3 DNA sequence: TGTGCCAGCAGTCAGCAGGGGGGTTCGAATGGCTACACCTTC.

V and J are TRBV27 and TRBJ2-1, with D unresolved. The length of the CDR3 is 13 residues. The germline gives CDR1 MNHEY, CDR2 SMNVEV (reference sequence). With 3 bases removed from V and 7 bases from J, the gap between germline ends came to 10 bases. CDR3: CASSFQAGNEQFF. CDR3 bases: TGTGCCAGCAGTTTCCAAGCCGGTAATGAGCAGTTCTTC.

The CDR3 DNA is TGCGCCAGCTCGGTTAGGCCTAGCGGACAAGAGACCCAGTACTTC. Its translation: CASSVRPSGQETQYF. The V call is TRBV10-2, the J call TRBJ2-5, with 7 bases fitting TRBD2. Germline V gene lookup returns CDR1 WSHSY and CDR2 SAAADI. The CDR3 extends over 15 amino acids. V trimming: 8 bases; J trimming: 2 bases; junction bases outside the gene matches: 11.

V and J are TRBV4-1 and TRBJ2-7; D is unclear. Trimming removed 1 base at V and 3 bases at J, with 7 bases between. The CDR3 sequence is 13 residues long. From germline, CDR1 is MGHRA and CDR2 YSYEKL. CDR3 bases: TGCGCCAGCAGCCAAGGGCAGTACTACGAGCAGTACTTC. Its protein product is CASSQGQYYEQYF.